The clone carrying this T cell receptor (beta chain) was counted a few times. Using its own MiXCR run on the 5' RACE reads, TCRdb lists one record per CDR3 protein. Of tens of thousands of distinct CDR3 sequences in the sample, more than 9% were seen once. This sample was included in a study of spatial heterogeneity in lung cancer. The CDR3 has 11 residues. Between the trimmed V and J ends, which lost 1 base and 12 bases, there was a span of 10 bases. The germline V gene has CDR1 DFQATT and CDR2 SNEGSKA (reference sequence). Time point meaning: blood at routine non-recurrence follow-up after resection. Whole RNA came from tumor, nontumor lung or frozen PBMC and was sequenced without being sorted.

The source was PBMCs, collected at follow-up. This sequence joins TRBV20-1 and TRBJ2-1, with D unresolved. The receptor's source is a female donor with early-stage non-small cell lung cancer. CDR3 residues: CSARGGVGQFF. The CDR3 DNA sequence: TGCAGTGCTAGAGGCGGAGTGGGGCAGTTCTTC.